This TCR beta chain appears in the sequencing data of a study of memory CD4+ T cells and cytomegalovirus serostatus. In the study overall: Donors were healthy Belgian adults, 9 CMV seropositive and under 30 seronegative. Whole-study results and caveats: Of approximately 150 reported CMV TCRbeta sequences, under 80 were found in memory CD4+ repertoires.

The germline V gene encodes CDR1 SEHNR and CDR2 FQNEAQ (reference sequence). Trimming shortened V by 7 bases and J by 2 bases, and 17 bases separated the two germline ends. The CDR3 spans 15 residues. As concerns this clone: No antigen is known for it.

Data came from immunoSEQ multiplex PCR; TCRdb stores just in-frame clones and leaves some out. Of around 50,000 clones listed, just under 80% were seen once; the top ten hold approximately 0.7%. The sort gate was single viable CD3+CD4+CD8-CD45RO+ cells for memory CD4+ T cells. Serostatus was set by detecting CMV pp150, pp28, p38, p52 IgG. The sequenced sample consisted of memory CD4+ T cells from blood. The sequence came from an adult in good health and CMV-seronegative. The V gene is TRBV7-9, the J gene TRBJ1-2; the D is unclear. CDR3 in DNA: TGTGCCAGCACGAACCCCTCCGCCGCCAACTATGGCTACACCTTC. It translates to CASTNPSAANYGYTF.